The 16 T cell receptor beta chains listed next were all sequenced from one sample in a study of T cells in narcolepsy. Using immunoSEQ multiplex PCR, the repertoire was profiled, and TCRdb retains in-frame clones only, with some absent. Of about 20,000 clones listed, approximately 82% are singletons. The sample was memory (CD45RA-) CD4+ T cells from blood. These receptors originate from a human donor in good health.

The J gene is TRBJ2-3, the V gene TRBV10-3, with 9 bases that match TRBD2. Germline assignment: CDR1 ENHRY and CDR2 SYGVKD. The CDR3 consists of 16 residues. V shed 0 bases, J shed 3 bases, and the junction held 4 bases outside the gene matches. The CDR3 loop reads CAISESKRGATDTQYF. CDR3 DNA: TGTGCCATCAGTGAGTCGAAGCGGGGGGCAACAGATACGCAGTATTTT.

V and J are TRBV6-5 and TRBJ2-1; maybe TRBD2 (5 bases). V lost 6 bases, J lost 4 bases, and 10 bases lay in between. This CDR3 has 13 residues. Germline assignment: CDR1 MNHEY and CDR2 SVGAGI. As DNA, the CDR3 is TGTGCCAGCAGGAAGACTAATTACAATGAGCAGTTCTTC. Amino acid sequence: CASRKTNYNEQFF.

The gene calls are TRBV19 and TRBJ1-5, with unresolved D. Germline V gene data show CDR1 as LNHDA and CDR2 as SQIVND (reference sequence). This CDR3 region has 14 residues. The V gene lost 3 bases and the J gene lost 4 bases, with 10 bases spanning the gap. The chain's CDR3 is CASSIEAFNQPQHF. The CDR3 DNA follows: TGTGCCAGTAGTATTGAGGCGTTTAATCAGCCCCAGCATTTT.

This clone appeared once. V and J are TRBV5-1 and TRBJ1-5, with D possibly matching TRBD1 (6 bases). This CDR3 is built from 16 residues. The germline CDR1 and CDR2 sequences are SGHRS and YFSETQ. V was cut by 4 bases and J by 3 bases, with 17 bases left in between. CDR3: CASSPDPGQTNQPQHF. CDR3 nucleotide sequence: TGCGCCAGCAGCCCCGACCCGGGACAAACCAATCAGCCCCAGCATTTT. The complete variable domain, with remaining parts taken from reference TRBV5-1 and TRBJ1-5, reads KAGVTQTPRYLIKTRGQQVTLSCSPISGHRSVSWYQQTPGQGLQFLFEYFSETQRNKGNFPGRFSGRQFSNSRSEMNVSTLELGDSALYLCASSPDPGQTNQPQHFGDGTRLSIL.

The chain links TRBV18 to TRBJ2-7; D not resolved. V shed 0 bases and J shed 0 bases, with 12 bases lying between them. The V gene's germline CDR1 is KGHSH and CDR2 LQKENI. This CDR3 comprises 16 residues. The CDR3 DNA follows: TGTGCCAGCTCACCACCTGTATCGGCCAGCTCCTACGAGCAGTACTTC. It translates to CASSPPVSASSYEQYF.

In its sample, this clone was seen once. The chain couples TRBV5-1 to TRBJ2-1; D not resolved. Trimming took 0 bases from V and 9 from J, leaving 10 bases between them. The germline V gene has CDR1 SGHRS and CDR2 YFSETQ. There are 13 residues in the CDR3. CDR3 DNA: TGCGCCAGCAGCTTGGGGGCAGCGAGTGAGCAGTTCTTC. Protein: CASSLGAASEQFF. The full variable domain, in which reference TRBV5-1 and TRBJ2-1 provide the parts outside the CDR3, is KAGVTQTPRYLIKTRGQQVTLSCSPISGHRSVSWYQQTPGQGLQFLFEYFSETQRNKGNFPGRFSGRQFSNSRSEMNVSTLELGDSALYLCASSLGAASEQFFGPGTRLTVL.

This chain joins TRBV4-3 and TRBJ1-2; 11 nucleotides align to TRBD1. Germline CDR1 LGHNA, CDR2 YSLEER. This CDR3 has 19 residues. V lost 0 bases to trimming and J lost 8 bases; unmatched junction nucleotides: 17. CDR3 amino acids: CASSQEDARDRGIGSGYTF. The CDR3 bases are TGCGCCAGCAGCCAAGAAGACGCCCGGGACAGGGGGATCGGGAGCGGCTACACCTTC.

The chain uses TRBV5-4 and TRBJ1-4; D perhaps matches TRBD1 (6 bases). The germline gives CDR1 SGHNT, CDR2 YYREEE (reference sequence). Trimming cost V 2 bases and J 3 bases, with 11 bases left between them. CDR3 length equals 15 residues. The CDR3, as DNA: TGTGCCAGCAGCTTCAAGAGGGGGGCTAATGAAAAACTGTTTTTT. Protein: CASSFKRGANEKLFF.

This chain links TRBV9 with TRBJ1-3; D uncertain. The germline V and J ends were trimmed by 3 bases and 3 bases, with 13 bases remaining between them. This CDR3 is built from 15 residues. Germline V gene data show CDR1 as SGDLS and CDR2 as YYNGEE. In nucleotides, the CDR3 is TGTGCCAGCAGCGCGACCTCGTTAGGTGGAAACACCATATATTTT. This encodes CASSATSLGGNTIYF.

The genes are TRBV25-1 and TRBJ2-2; 10 bases map to TRBD2. Germline trimming cut 5 bases from V and 1 base from J; bases unmatched to any gene: 10. Germline V gene lookup returns CDR1 MGHDK and CDR2 SYGVNS. The CDR3 extends over 18 amino acids. CDR3 in DNA: TGTGCCAGCAGTCCAAGCCCGGCTAGCGGGGGGAACACCGGGGAGCTGTTTTTT. Its translation is CASSPSPASGGNTGELFF.

This clone was seen only once. The gene calls are TRBV11-2 and TRBJ2-1; 8 nucleotides agree with TRBD2. The junction had 5 bases not matched to a gene; V was cut back by 4 bases and J by 0 bases. This CDR3 has 16 residues. The germline V gene has CDR1 SGHAT and CDR2 FQNNGV. CDR3 nucleotides: TGTGCCAGCAGCTCCATAGCGGGGCGCTCCTACAATGAGCAGTTCTTC. The encoded protein is CASSSIAGRSYNEQFF.

This clone was seen only a few times. This chain links TRBV6-4 with TRBJ2-1; TRBD2 matches at 11 bases. The germline V gene has CDR1 MRHNA and CDR2 SNTAGT. V lost 4 bases, J lost 7 bases, and 3 bases stayed unmatched. This CDR3 comprises 14 residues. The CDR3 spells CASSVAGGRNEQFF. CDR3 DNA sequence: TGTGCCAGCAGTGTAGCGGGGGGGCGGAATGAGCAGTTCTTC.

The chain couples TRBV5-1 to TRBJ1-2; tentatively, D is TRBD1 (6 bases). Trimming stripped 0 bases from V and 6 bases from J, with 12 bases between. The CDR3 covers 14 residues. The germline CDR1 and CDR2 sequences are SGHRS and YFSETQ. The CDR3 sequence is CASSLVGGEHGYTF. CDR3 DNA: TGCGCCAGCAGCTTGGTCGGGGGCGAACATGGCTACACCTTC. Looking up the rest from reference TRBV5-1 and TRBJ1-2 gives the full variable domain: KAGVTQTPRYLIKTRGQQVTLSCSPISGHRSVSWYQQTPGQGLQFLFEYFSETQRNKGNFPGRFSGRQFSNSRSEMNVSTLELGDSALYLCASSLVGGEHGYTFGSGTRLTVV.

V gene TRBV4-2 combines with J gene TRBJ2-7; 12 bases align to TRBD2. V lost 1 base, J lost 6 bases, and 4 bases stayed unmatched. The CDR3 has 15 amino acids. Germline V lookup: CDR1 LGHNA, CDR2 YNFKEQ. The CDR3, as DNA: TGTGCCAGCAGCCAAGGGGCTAGCGGGGGGGTCGAGCAGTACTTC. Its protein product is CASSQGASGGVEQYF.

V is TRBV4-3 and J is TRBJ2-7; 7 positions agree with TRBD1. The J segment lost 3 bases and the V segment lost 2 bases, leaving 4 bases of the junction unmatched. Germline assignment: CDR1 LGHNA and CDR2 YSLEER. The CDR3 extends over 14 amino acids. CDR3 region: CASSQRQGIYEQYF. The DNA for the CDR3 is TGCGCCAGCAGCCAACGACAGGGTATCTACGAGCAGTACTTC.

The chain couples TRBV6-6 to TRBJ1-5; D is uncertain. There are 15 residues in the CDR3. V lost 7 bases to trimming and J lost 0 bases, with 13 bases between them. The germline gives CDR1 MNHNY, CDR2 SVGAGI (reference sequence). In DNA form, the CDR3 reads TGTGCCAGCAAAGGAGATTTCTATAGCAATCAGCCCCAGCATTTT. This sequence encodes CASKGDFYSNQPQHF.